Following are 8 T cell receptor beta chains from one sample sequenced in a study of spatial heterogeneity in lung cancer. Time point given: sample taken at primary tumor resection. TCRdb itself ran the 5' RACE reads through MiXCR, one entry per CDR3 protein. Among approximately 11,000 distinct CDR3 sequences, 6% to 7.5% were seen once, and the ten largest hold around 30%. Sequencing used normal lung tissue next to the tumor, obtained at surgery. Receptors were obtained from a male donor with early-stage non-small cell lung cancer.

Ten or more counts support this clonotype. The V gene is TRBV5-1, the J gene TRBJ1-1; D call uncertain. With 4 bases removed from V and 1 base from J, the gap between germline ends came to 8 bases. Germline V gives CDR1 SGHRS, CDR2 YFSETQ. The CDR3 runs to 13 residues. CDR3 in amino acids: CASSPFPNTEAFF. The CDR3 coding sequence is TGCGCCAGCAGCCCATTTCCGAACACTGAAGCTTTCTTT. Based on the CDR3 plus reference TRBV5-1 and TRBJ1-1, the full variable domain is KAGVTQTPRYLIKTRGQQVTLSCSPISGHRSVSWYQQTPGQGLQFLFEYFSETQRNKGNFPGRFSGRQFSNSRSEMNVSTLELGDSALYLCASSPFPNTEAFFGQGTRLTVV.

This clonotype occurred many times. The genes are TRBV20-1 and TRBJ1-6, with TRBD1 matching over 9 bases. Germline V gene lookup returns CDR1 DFQATT and CDR2 SNEGSKA (reference sequence). The ends lost 5 bases at V and 8 bases at J; junction bases unmatched: 7. This CDR3 is built from 14 residues. CDR3 residues: CSALSGQGYSPLHF. The CDR3, as DNA: TGCAGTGCTCTGTCGGGACAGGGTTATTCACCCCTCCACTTT.

This clonotype was picked up many times. The J gene is TRBJ2-5, the V gene TRBV9; D is unclear. V lost 1 base, J lost 8 bases, and 9 bases lay in between. Germline V gene sequence: CDR1 SGDLS, CDR2 YYNGEE. CDR3 size: 12 residues. CDR3 DNA sequence: TGTGCCAGCAGCGTAAACGAGAGAACCCAGTACTTC. This codes for CASSVNERTQYF.

As for this clonotype: A much larger clone sits a single nucleotide away, making a read error possible. V and J are TRBV5-6 and TRBJ2-7; TRBD1 matches 7 bases. The CDR3 is made up of 13 amino acids. Trimming removed 4 bases from V and 5 bases from J; junction bases left unmatched: 6. The V gene's germline CDR1 is SGHDT and CDR2 YYEEEE. The CDR3 here is CASSPGQSDEQYF. In DNA, the CDR3 is TGTGCCAGCAGCCCGGGACAGTCGGACGAGCAGTACTTC.

This clonotype was detected many times. This chain uses TRBV7-2 with TRBJ2-7; 7 bases align to TRBD1. V shed 6 bases and J 1 base; nucleotides not matched to a gene: 9. The CDR3 sequence is 15 residues long. The germline V gene encodes CDR1 SGHTA and CDR2 FQGNSA. CDR3 nucleotide sequence: TGTGCCAGCAGTCTAAATCCGGGACAGTCCTACGAGCAGTACTTC. Protein product: CASSLNPGQSYEQYF.

This clonotype occurred many times. The J gene is TRBJ2-7, the V gene TRBV20-1; TRBD2 agrees at 8 bases. CDR1 and CDR2 (germline): DFQATT, SNEGSKA (reference sequence). The CDR3 is made up of 15 amino acids. V trimming: 5 bases; J trimming: 0 bases; junction bases outside the gene matches: 9. CDR3: CSASPRAGGSYEQYF. CDR3 DNA sequence: TGCAGTGCTTCTCCAAGGGCGGGGGGCTCCTACGAGCAGTACTTC.

Relative to its sample, this clonotype is medium-sized. This sequence joins TRBV30 and TRBJ1-2, with 7 nucleotides matching TRBD1. Looked up from germline, CDR1 is GTSNPN and CDR2 is SVGIG (reference sequence). This CDR3 is built from 12 residues. The V and J ends lost 7 bases and 3 bases, in that order; junction bases with no gene match: 5. The CDR3 protein is CAFDRADYGYTF. CDR3 nucleotide sequence: TGTGCCTTCGACAGGGCCGACTATGGCTACACCTTC.

This clonotype showed up many times. The chain has TRBV12-3 or TRBV12-4 and TRBJ2-2; the D gene is possibly TRBD2 (6 bases). This CDR3 has 15 residues. Deletions cut 7 bases from V and 2 bases from J, with 14 bases between. The CDR3 protein is CASTGGGTNTGELFF. The CDR3 DNA is TGTGCCAGCACCGGTGGCGGGACCAACACCGGGGAGCTGTTTTTT.